The 16 T cell receptor beta chains below were found in one sample sequenced in a study of T cell changes during pregnancy in multiple sclerosis. Profiled with immunoSEQ multiplex PCR; TCRdb holds only in-frame clones, not every one. The data hold fewer than 40,000 clones, with around 90% observed a single time. This material consisted of CD4+ T cells from peripheral blood mononuclear cells, taken after pregnancy. The receptors stem from a female donor in good health, enrolled as a control in a pregnancy study.

This clone appeared a few times. This rearrangement joins TRBV11-3 to TRBJ2-2; 8 bases align to TRBD2. V trimming: 3 bases; J trimming: 4 bases; junction bases outside the gene matches: 7. CDR1 and CDR2 from the germline V gene are SGHNT and YENEEA. This CDR3 contains 16 residues. CDR3 DNA sequence: TGTGCCAGCAGCTTTCAGGGACTAGTCGGCACCGGGGAGCTGTTTTTT. Translation gives CASSFQGLVGTGELFF.

The rearrangement joins TRBV2 to TRBJ1-1; D gene uncertain. The CDR3 length is 16 residues. Looked up from germline, CDR1 is SNHLY and CDR2 is FYNNEI. Between the trimmed V and J ends, which lost 3 bases and 0 bases, there was a span of 14 bases. Written as DNA, the CDR3 is TGTGCCAGCAGTGATTGGGCAGGCCTTATGAACACTGAAGCTTTCTTT. As protein: CASSDWAGLMNTEAFF.

The chain uses TRBV18 and TRBJ1-2; maybe TRBD1 (6 bases). This CDR3 has 15 residues. Looked up from germline, CDR1 is KGHSH and CDR2 is LQKENI. Between the trimmed V and J ends, which lost 4 bases and 2 bases, there was a span of 14 bases. The CDR3 DNA is TGTGCCAGCTCACTCGCAGGGGTGAGGAACTATGGCTACACCTTC. It specifies CASSLAGVRNYGYTF.

This rearrangement joins TRBV19 to TRBJ1-1; D remains ambiguous. This CDR3 region has 14 residues. Per germline, CDR1 LNHDA and CDR2 SQIVND (reference sequence). The V end was cut by 6 bases, the J end by 1 base, with 12 bases between. The CDR3, as DNA: TGTGCCAGTAGAAGAGACGGAGCGAACACTGAAGCTTTCTTT. Amino acids: CASRRDGANTEAFF.

The rearrangement links TRBV12-5 to TRBJ2-7, with D perhaps TRBD1 (8 bases). Germline CDR1 is LGHNT and CDR2 is FRNRAP. CDR3 length equals 17 residues. V dropped 0 bases and J dropped 1 base, with 16 bases sitting between them. CDR3 in amino acids: CASGLVTAQGGSYEQYF. CDR3 DNA: TGTGCTAGTGGTTTGGTAACGGCACAGGGGGGGTCCTACGAGCAGTACTTC.

V usage is TRBV5-1 and J usage is TRBJ2-2; 7 positions match TRBD2. CDR3 length: 15 amino acids. Germline assignment: CDR1 SGHRS and CDR2 YFSETQ. V lost 6 bases and J lost 2; bases outside the gene matches: 7. CDR3 DNA: TGCGCCAGCAATAGGCTAGCGGCCAACACCGGGGAGCTGTTTTTT. The encoded protein is CASNRLAANTGELFF.

The genes are TRBV6-5 and TRBJ2-7; 8 bases match TRBD2. This CDR3 is 15 amino acids long. V dropped 5 bases and J dropped 4; count of bases not matched to a gene: 10. CDR1 is MNHEY and CDR2 is SVGAGI in the germline V gene. The CDR3 reads CASSGWTGGIYEQYF. The DNA of the CDR3 is TGTGCCAGCAGTGGGTGGACGGGGGGGATATACGAGCAGTACTTC.

The CDR3 loop is CASSAVAGANEQFF. In DNA form, the CDR3 reads TGTGCCAGCAGCGCCGTAGCGGGAGCTAATGAGCAGTTCTTC. The chain employs TRBV9 and TRBJ2-1; 9 bases align to TRBD2. The CDR3 is 14 amino acids. V dropped 3 bases and J dropped 7; count of bases not matched to a gene: 5. Germline V lookup: CDR1 SGDLS, CDR2 YYNGEE.

This clone was detected once. The V and J genes are TRBV6-6 and TRBJ1-1; D uncertain. Germline CDR1 MNHNY, CDR2 SVGAGI (reference sequence). This CDR3 comprises 14 residues. Trimming shortened V by 5 bases and J by 3 bases, and 13 bases separated the two germline ends. The CDR3 region has the DNA TGTGCCAGCAGTGACCGGGGTGGGGACACTGAAGCTTTCTTT. Translation gives CASSDRGGDTEAFF.

The rearrangement uses TRBV6-5 and TRBJ1-5; D is undetermined. The CDR3 extends over 12 amino acids. The V gene's germline CDR1 is MNHEY and CDR2 SVGAGI. With 6 bases removed from V and 8 bases from J, the gap between germline ends came to 11 bases. CDR3 sequence: CASRLLGEPQHF. CDR3 coding DNA: TGTGCCAGCAGGCTCCTCGGTGAGCCCCAGCATTTT.

The chain couples TRBV5-4 to TRBJ2-4; D is possibly TRBD1 (5 bases). Trimming cost V 4 bases and J 8 bases, with 16 bases left between them. The CDR3 has 14 residues. The germline gives CDR1 SGHNT, CDR2 YYREEE (reference sequence). CDR3: CASSPEGQGDIQYF. In nucleotides, the CDR3 is TGTGCCAGCAGCCCTGAAGGGCAGGGTGACATTCAGTACTTC.

V and J are TRBV2 and TRBJ2-2, with 7 bases lining up with TRBD1. Unmatched junction bases numbered 9, after V lost 6 bases and J lost 2 bases. CDR1 SNHLY and CDR2 FYNNEI come from the germline V gene. This CDR3 region has 16 residues. CDR3 in amino acids: CASRATGNKNTGELFF. The CDR3 coding sequence is TGTGCCAGCAGAGCGACAGGGAATAAAAACACCGGGGAGCTGTTTTTT.

CDR3: CASGLVRQPLYTF. In DNA form, the CDR3 reads TGTGCTAGTGGTTTGGTGCGGCAGCCCCTCTACACCTTC. The chain links TRBV12-5 to TRBJ1-2; D call uncertain. This CDR3 comprises 13 residues. Germline assignment: CDR1 LGHNT and CDR2 FRNRAP. V was trimmed by 0 bases and J by 10 bases, leaving 12 bases between them. The full variable domain, its missing parts supplied by reference TRBV12-5 and TRBJ1-2, is DARVTQTPRHKVTEMGQEVTMRCQPILGHNTVFWYRQTMMQGLELLAYFRNRAPLDDSGMPKDRFSAEMPDATLATLKIQPSEPRDSAVYFCASGLVRQPLYTFGSGTRLTVV.

The chain carries TRBV10-2 and TRBJ2-5; tentative D call: TRBD2 (5 bases). The CDR3 is 15 amino acids. Trimming pared 8 bases from V and 0 bases from J, leaving 16 bases between. The germline V gene encodes CDR1 WSHSY and CDR2 SAAADI. CDR3 nucleotide sequence: TGCGCCAGCTCCGCCTGGGTCGGGAACCAAGAGACCCAGTACTTC. It is translated as CASSAWVGNQETQYF.

The genes are TRBV18 and TRBJ2-2; D uncertain. This CDR3 is 15 amino acids long. Trimming removed 3 bases from V and 4 bases from J, with 12 bases in between. Germline CDR1 and CDR2: KGHSH and LQKENI. The CDR3 here is CASSPLSLGTGELFF. The CDR3 bases are TGTGCCAGCTCACCGCTGTCTCTCGGCACCGGGGAGCTGTTTTTT. The full variable domain, with the rest looked up from reference TRBV18 and TRBJ2-2, is NAGVMQNPRHLVRRRGQEARLRCSPMKGHSHVYWYRQLPEEGLKFMVYLQKENIIDESGMPKERFSAEFPKEGPSILRIQQVVRGDSAAYFCASSPLSLGTGELFFGEGSRLTVL.

This chain links TRBV25-1 with TRBJ1-4; TRBD1 agrees at 8 bases. The ends lost 1 base at V and 7 bases at J; junction bases unmatched: 8. CDR3 length equals 16 residues. The germline gives CDR1 MGHDK, CDR2 SYGVNS. The CDR3 DNA follows: TGTGCCAGCAGTGAATTAATTGGGACAGGACGTGAAAAACTGTTTTTT. Amino acid sequence: CASSELIGTGREKLFF.